This passage covers 12 T cell receptor beta chains from one sample sequenced in a study of regulatory T cells in long-lasting Graves disease. To make TCR beta libraries, researchers used iRepertoire HTBI primers and Arm-PCR of CDR3 regions. TCRdb recomputed calls from the multiplex PCR reads with MiXCR, one row per CDR3 protein. The sample lists about 620,000 distinct CDR3 sequences, about 15% seen once, with 15% to 20% in the top ten. Indicated time point: newly diagnosed GD, antithyroid drugs for less than 3 months. Extracted RNA from PBMCs served as the source of the TCR library. These same data were also listed under a study on T cells in Graves' hyperthyroidism and ophthalmopathy.

Material: peripheral blood mononuclear cells (PBMCs), obtained at new diagnosis, from a patient treated with antithyroid drugs. These receptors all stem from a woman in her twenties or thirties with Graves disease.

This clonotype has at least ten counts. The CDR3, as DNA: TGCGCCAGCAGCATGCAAGAGACCCAGTACTTC. It yields the protein CASSMQETQYF. The V gene is TRBV5-1, the J gene TRBJ2-5; D not certain. The germline V and J ends were trimmed by 4 bases and 2 bases, with 3 bases remaining between them. This CDR3 comprises 11 residues. Germline CDR1 is SGHRS and CDR2 is YFSETQ. Full variable domain (outside the CDR3, taken from reference TRBV5-1 and TRBJ2-5): KAGVTQTPRYLIKTRGQQVTLSCSPISGHRSVSWYQQTPGQGLQFLFEYFSETQRNKGNFPGRFSGRQFSNSRSEMNVSTLELGDSALYLCASSMQETQYFGPGTRLLVL.

This clonotype has ten or more counts. The rearrangement links TRBV2 to TRBJ2-7; TRBD1 agrees at 10 bases. CDR3 length equals 14 residues. Germline V gives CDR1 SNHLY, CDR2 FYNNEI. Losses at the gene ends were 7 bases for V and 6 bases for J; bases not matched to a gene: 9. CDR3: CASKGETGGFEQYF. The DNA for the CDR3 is TGTGCCAGCAAGGGAGAGACAGGGGGCTTCGAGCAGTACTTC.

Worth noting for this clonotype: A clone one base away is much larger, so this may be a read error. The rearrangement joins TRBV6-1 to TRBJ1-2; 8 bases are shared with TRBD1. CDR1 is MNHNS and CDR2 is SASEGT in the germline V gene. The junction had 14 bases not matched to a gene; V was cut back by 7 bases and J by 1 base. This CDR3 comprises 17 residues. The CDR3 loop is CASKGTGLPLNNYGYTF. For the CDR3, the DNA is TGTGCCAGCAAAGGGACAGGCCTACCTTTGAATAACTATGGCTACACCTTC.

This chain uses TRBV6-1 with TRBJ1-5; D is ambiguous. CDR1 MNHNS and CDR2 SASEGT come from the germline V gene. Trimming took 3 bases from V and 2 from J, leaving 11 bases between them. The CDR3 extends over 15 amino acids. The CDR3 spells CASSESGFGNQPQHF. DNA of the CDR3: TGTGCCAGCAGTGAGTCGGGGTTTGGCAATCAGCCCCAGCATTTT.

This clonotype was found a few times. This sequence joins TRBV3-1 and TRBJ2-1, with 9 bases aligning to TRBD2. The junction had 9 bases not matched to a gene; V was cut back by 5 bases and J by 7 bases. CDR1 and CDR2 (germline): LGHDT, YNNKEL (reference sequence). The CDR3 is 15 amino acids. The CDR3 spells CASSALAGKVNEQFF. The CDR3 DNA reads as TGTGCCAGCAGCGCCCTAGCGGGGAAAGTTAATGAGCAGTTCTTC.

The chain carries TRBV7-3 and TRBJ2-2, with TRBD2 as a possible D gene (6 bases). V was pared by 4 bases and J by 4 bases, with 10 bases between. CDR1 is SGHTA and CDR2 is FQGTGA in the germline V gene. The CDR3 totals 14 residues. Written as DNA, the CDR3 is TGTGCCAGCAGCTCTGGGACTTCCACCGGGGAGCTGTTTTTT. As protein: CASSSGTSTGELFF.

The J gene is TRBJ2-1, the V gene TRBV18; 9 bases line up with TRBD2. The CDR3 extends over 15 amino acids. The ends lost 6 bases at V and 3 bases at J; junction bases unmatched: 6. Germline lookup yields CDR1 KGHSH and CDR2 LQKENI. CDR3 sequence: CASSTGGRVYNEQFF. CDR3 bases: TGTGCCAGCTCCACCGGCGGGAGGGTCTACAATGAGCAGTTCTTC.

The J gene is TRBJ1-4, the V gene TRBV6-9, with a weak D call TRBD1 (5 bases). This CDR3 comprises 14 residues. Germline V CDR1 and CDR2: MNHGY, SVAAGI. V lost 3 bases and J lost 5, with 10 bases in between. In DNA, the CDR3 is TGTGCCAGCAGTTACTCTGGGGGAAATGAAAAACTGTTTTTT. It encodes CASSYSGGNEKLFF.

This clonotype appeared a single time. This chain uses TRBV28 with TRBJ1-2; D remains unclear. CDR3 length equals 15 residues. Looked up from germline, CDR1 is MDHEN and CDR2 is SYDVKM. Trimming stripped 5 bases from V and 4 bases from J, with 17 bases between. CDR3 nucleotides: TGTGCCAGCAGTCTCCAGGACGAGGACCCCTATGGCTACACCTTC. This sequence encodes CASSLQDEDPYGYTF.

Regarding this clonotype: A much larger clone sits a single nucleotide away, making a read error possible. The rearrangement joins TRBV20-1 to TRBJ2-5, with D uncertain. This CDR3 has 14 amino acids. The germline CDR1 and CDR2 sequences are DFQATT and SNEGSKA (reference sequence). The ends were cut back, 3 bases at V and 5 bases at J, with 16 bases in the middle. CDR3 amino acids: CSARPTILGETQYF. DNA of the CDR3: TGCAGTGCTAGGCCGACCATCCTGGGGGAGACCCAGTACTTC.

This clonotype was seen at least ten times. The V call is TRBV6-2 or TRBV6-3, the J call TRBJ1-4; D remains ambiguous. CDR3 size: 19 residues. Germline loops: CDR1 MNHEY, CDR2 SVGEGT. The V end lost 1 base, the J end lost 7 bases, and 25 bases lay between the germline ends. The CDR3 sequence: CASSYYQTKNLGRGEKLFF. CDR3 in DNA: TGTGCCAGCAGTTACTACCAGACCAAGAACTTAGGGAGAGGTGAAAAACTGTTTTTT.

This clonotype appeared once. Since a far larger clone is one base different, this is likely a read error. The chain has TRBV2 and TRBJ2-3; 8 nucleotides match TRBD1. Matching the DNA end better, TRBJ2-5 makes the J call doubtful. Per germline, CDR1 SNHLY and CDR2 FYNNEI. The CDR3 is 15 amino acids. The CDR3: CASSGILGTGQTQYF. Here the CDR3 DNA reads TGTGCCAGCAGCGGTATCCTCGGGACAGGTCAAACCCAGTACTTC.